This TCR beta chain was sequenced for a study of blood T cell repertoires in COVID-19. Turning to the study itself: Nucleic acid was either cDNA or gDNA, and it came from T cells, B-cell-depleted T cells, or PBMCs.

In the authors' workflow: Researchers report that nucleated cell counts were estimated from reference gene primer amplification. Measured with immunoSEQ multiplex PCR; TCRdb has only the in-frame clones, and not every one. V and J calls and clone size are copied from that table; D and trimming were computed from the DNA. This sample has approximately 220,000 clones, with roughly 85% found just once. Donors were grouped by their self-reported clinical history. Germline V gene data show CDR1 as MDHEN and CDR2 as SYDVKM. V lost 3 bases, J lost 2 bases, and 8 bases lay in between. The CDR3 spans 13 residues.

The source material was PBMCs or T cells enriched from blood (not recorded which). The chain has TRBV28 and TRBJ2-7, with D unresolved. This TCR was recovered from a woman aged 45-60 years who had been exposed to COVID-19. CDR3 bases: TGTGCCAGCAGTTTGGGCATCACCTACGAGCAGTACTTC. This encodes CASSLGITYEQYF.